This T cell receptor beta chain was found in a study of T cell responses to AZD1222 COVID-19 vaccine. Whole-study results and caveats: Mapped onto spike, vaccine-associated CD4 TCRs spanned it and were dominant at 160-218 and 743-854. The study reported that nearly half of spike-specific TCRs target unmutated variant regions. Donors, mostly white British, included more females; clonal diversity was possibly underestimated.

As concerns this clone: Its antigen is as yet unknown.

Between the trimmed V and J ends, which lost 3 bases and 11 bases, there was a span of 20 bases. This CDR3 spans 15 amino acids. CDR1 is LGHDT and CDR2 is YNNKEL in the germline V gene (reference sequence). Generated by immunoSEQ multiplex PCR, the TCRdb table keeps only in-frame clones and is missing some. This sample has 140,000 to 150,000 clones; about 89% occur once, and the top ten carry around 6.9%. Material: peripheral blood, obtained 28 days after the second dose of the MenACWY control vaccine. The clonotype was recovered from an adult who received the MenACWY meningococcal vaccine as a control. The rearrangement joins TRBV3-1 (or the pseudogene TRBV3-2) to TRBJ2-4; D perhaps matches TRBD1 (5 bases). The CDR3 nucleotides are TGTGCCAGCAGCCAGCAGGGCCAGACTGACTCCTTTCAGTACTTC. Translation: CASSQQGQTDSFQYF.